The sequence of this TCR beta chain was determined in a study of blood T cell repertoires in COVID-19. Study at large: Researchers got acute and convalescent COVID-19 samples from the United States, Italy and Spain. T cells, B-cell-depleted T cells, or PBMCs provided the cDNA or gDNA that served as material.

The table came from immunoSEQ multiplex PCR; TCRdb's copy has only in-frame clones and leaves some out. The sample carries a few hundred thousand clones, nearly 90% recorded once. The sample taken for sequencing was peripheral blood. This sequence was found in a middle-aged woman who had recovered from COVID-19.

The CDR3 region is CSVGQGNTEAFF. In DNA form, the CDR3 reads TGCAGCGTGGGACAGGGTAACACTGAAGCTTTCTTT. The rearrangement joins TRBV29-1 to TRBJ1-1, with 9 bases lining up with TRBD1. Germline V gene data show CDR1 as SQVTM and CDR2 as ANQGSEA. This CDR3 contains 12 residues. J was trimmed by 2 bases and V by 6 bases; bases with no gene match: 1.